The clone carrying this T cell receptor (beta chain) came up many times. The germline CDR1 and CDR2 sequences are MDHEN and SYDVKM. This CDR3 comprises 15 residues. V lost 3 bases and J lost 1, with 7 bases in between. These data belong to a study of HIV-infected patients and healthy controls. Each CDR3 protein is one row after TCRdb ran MiXCR on the 5' RACE reads. The table records about 64,000 distinct CDR3 sequences, approximately 21% of them present only once. V usage is TRBV28 and J usage is TRBJ1-6; D is possibly TRBD1 (5 bases). The sequence was collected from a human donor in good health. The sample consisted of CD4+ T cells from blood. The CDR3 nucleotides are TGTGCCAGCAGTTTTGGGGGTTCCTATAATTCACCCCTCCACTTT. It specifies CASSFGGSYNSPLHF. The variable domain in full, with the rest retrieved from reference TRBV28 and TRBJ1-6, is DVKVTQSSRYLVKRTGEKVFLECVQDMDHENMFWYRQDPGLGLRLIYFSYDVKMKEKGDIPEGYSVSREKKERFSLILESASTNQTSMYLCASSFGGSYNSPLHFGNGTRLTVT.